A single sample is the source of the 2 T cell receptor beta chains below, sequenced in a study of tissue T cells after allogeneic stem cell transplantation. Assay: immunoSEQ multiplex PCR; the TCRdb copy retains only in-frame clones and omits some. Here the sample spans about 1,500 clones, 40% to 50% being singletons. The time point: mouse harvest day 14 after allogeneic transplant. Tail vein injection delivered 10^7 T-cell-depleted bone marrow cells and 10^6 splenic CD5+ T cells. Material for sequencing was spleen. All receptors come from a female BALB/c mouse given C57BL/6 T cells with graft-versus-host disease after an allogeneic hematopoietic cell transplant.

Remarks on this clone: Germline and genes: mouse. The read ends 1 residue before the CDR3 terminus; that terminus is restored from the germline J gene. V and J are TRBV23 and TRBJ2-1; the table names TRBD1, a call not compared with the DNA. Germline V gene sequence: CDR1 KGHTA, CDR2 FQNQQP. CDR3 length equals 15 residues. The CDR3 DNA, read in part, is TGCTCCAGCAGTCCCTCGACAGGGAGAGGGGCTGAGCAGTTC. Translation: CSSSPSTGRGAEQF. The whole CDR3 region reads CSSSPSTGRGAEQFF. The full variable domain, in which reference TRBV23 and TRBJ2-1 provide the parts outside the CDR3, is DAAVTQKPRYLIKMKGQEAEMKCIPEKGHTAVFWYQQKQSKELKFLIYFQNQQPLDQIDMVKERFSAVCPSSSLCSLGIRTCEAEDSALYLCSSSPSTGRGAEQFFGPGTRLTVL.

For this clone: The genes are named according to mouse. The read halts 1 residue ahead of the CDR3 end, with the missing end drawn from the germline J gene. The rearrangement uses TRBV13-3 and TRBJ1-2, with 12 bases matching TRBD1. The CDR3 runs 16 residues. Germline CDR1 and CDR2: NNHDY and SYVADS. V trimming: 6 bases; J trimming: 2 bases; junction bases outside the gene matches: 8. The CDR3 protein is CASIPGQGAPNSDYTF. The sequenced CDR3 bases are TGTGCCAGCATCCCGGGACAGGGGGCGCCGAACTCCGACTACACC.